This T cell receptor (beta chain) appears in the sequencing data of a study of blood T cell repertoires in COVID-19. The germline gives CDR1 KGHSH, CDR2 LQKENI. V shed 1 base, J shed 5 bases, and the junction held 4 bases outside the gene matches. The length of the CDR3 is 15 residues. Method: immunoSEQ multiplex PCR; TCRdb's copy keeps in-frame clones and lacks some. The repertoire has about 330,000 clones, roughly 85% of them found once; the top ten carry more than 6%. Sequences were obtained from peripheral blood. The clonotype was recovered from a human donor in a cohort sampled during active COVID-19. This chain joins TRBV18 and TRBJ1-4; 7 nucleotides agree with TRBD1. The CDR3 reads CASSPQQGRNEKLFF. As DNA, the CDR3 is TGTGCCAGCTCACCACAACAGGGGCGGAATGAAAAACTGTTTTTT. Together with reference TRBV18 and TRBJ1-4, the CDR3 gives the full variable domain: NAGVMQNPRHLVRRRGQEARLRCSPMKGHSHVYWYRQLPEEGLKFMVYLQKENIIDESGMPKERFSAEFPKEGPSILRIQQVVRGDSAAYFCASSPQQGRNEKLFFGSGTQLSVL.